The source of this TCR beta chain is a study of blood T cells in healthy people across ages. Next came a second PCR, run for 7 to 11 cycles, which used a sample-barcoded 5' primer along with a J-beta primer mix. From the 5' RACE reads, TCRdb called clonotypes with MiXCR, one entry per CDR3 protein. This table has about 640,000 distinct CDR3 sequences, about 30% appearing once. The length of the CDR3 is 11 residues. CDR1 SGHRS and CDR2 YFSETQ come from the germline V gene. Trimming pared 6 bases from V and 6 bases from J, leaving 10 bases between. A remark on this clonotype: Its antigen is as yet unknown.

General study results and limits: Any conclusive comparison of naive versus antigen-experienced cells was prevented by using unsorted PBMCs. It was held that diversity estimates obtained from one million T cells represented underestimates.

V gene TRBV5-1 combines with J gene TRBJ2-7; the D is unclear. The material sequenced was blood. This clonotype originated in an elderly woman in good health. In DNA, the CDR3 is TGCGCCAGCACCTACTGGGTCGAGCAGTACTTC. Translating it yields CASTYWVEQYF.